Listed here are 24 T cell receptor beta chains from one sample, sequenced in a study of blood T cell repertoires in COVID-19 (TCRdb year 2020). Library preparation employed the immunoSEQ multiplex PCR assay. Drawn from immuneACCESS, this table holds only the in-frame rearrangements with V and J called that TCRdb kept. Clones are partly lost; checked studies trace under half to an unresolved V gene and leave the rest unexplained. The sample yields approximately 230,000 clones; almost 85% were counted once. About 15% of the sample goes to the ten largest clones. The source material was PBMCs or T cells enriched from blood (not recorded which). The receptor source for this set is a man aged 40-55 years who had recovered from COVID-19.

V gene TRBV7-2 combines with J gene TRBJ2-2; D uncertain. CDR1 is SGHTA and CDR2 is FQGNSA in the germline V gene. Trimming took off 4 bases at V and 2 bases at J, with 8 bases between the two ends. This CDR3 is 14 amino acids long. Written as DNA, the CDR3 is TGTGCCAGCAGCTCCTTCTTTAACACCGGGGAGCTGTTTTTT. It yields the protein CASSSFFNTGELFF.

This sequence joins TRBV7-3 and TRBJ1-5; D not resolved. V was cut by 5 bases and J by 5 bases, with 10 bases left in between. From germline, CDR1 is SGHTA and CDR2 FQGTGA. The CDR3 covers 13 residues. This chain's CDR3 is CASSPTIHQPQHF. The CDR3 region has the DNA TGTGCCAGCAGCCCGACAATCCATCAGCCCCAGCATTTT.

This clone was seen only a few times. The genes are TRBV7-9 and TRBJ2-5, with D maybe TRBD1 (6 bases). The CDR3 sequence is 12 residues long. V was cut by 8 bases and J by 4 bases, with 11 bases left in between. CDR1 is SEHNR and CDR2 is FQNEAQ in the germline V gene (reference sequence). CDR3 sequence (DNA): TGTGCCAGCGGGAGAGGGGGAGAGACCCAGTACTTC. It specifies CASGRGGETQYF.

This chain connects TRBV5-1 to TRBJ2-5; 9 bases fit TRBD2. V shed 4 bases and J 2 bases; nucleotides not matched to a gene: 6. CDR1 is SGHRS, CDR2 YFSETQ, per germline. The CDR3 sequence is 15 residues long. CDR3 amino acids: CASSPTSGRQETQYF. The DNA of the CDR3 is TGCGCCAGCAGCCCGACTAGCGGACGACAAGAGACCCAGTACTTC.

The chain recombines TRBV10-1 with TRBJ2-7; the match to TRBD2 covers 11 bases. The CDR3 is made up of 16 amino acids. Germline trimming cut 6 bases from V and 4 bases from J; bases unmatched to any gene: 11. The germline V gene encodes CDR1 WNHNN and CDR2 SYGVQD (reference sequence). CDR3 DNA sequence: TGCGCCAGCAGCCGGACTAGCGGGTTGAGGATTTACGAGCAGTACTTC. Translation: CASSRTSGLRIYEQYF.

This clone appeared a single time. The chain carries TRBV7-2 and TRBJ1-1; no clear D. Trimming took 5 bases from V and 0 from J, leaving 19 bases between them. The CDR3 runs 17 residues. The germline CDR1 and CDR2 sequences are SGHTA and FQGNSA. This chain's CDR3 is CASSRTQRRFVNTEAFF. In DNA form, the CDR3 reads TGTGCCAGCAGCAGGACGCAGCGGAGGTTCGTGAACACTGAAGCTTTCTTT.

This chain uses TRBV5-1 with TRBJ2-2; D is possibly TRBD2 (6 bases). V lost 0 bases and J lost 6, with 15 bases in between. In germline, CDR1 is SGHRS, CDR2 YFSETQ. There are 16 residues in the CDR3. CDR3 region: CASSLAGGHPPGELFF. The CDR3 DNA follows: TGCGCCAGCAGCTTGGCCGGGGGTCACCCACCCGGGGAGCTGTTTTTT.

The chain has TRBV6-2 or TRBV6-3 and TRBJ1-1; D is perhaps TRBD1 (6 bases). The CDR3 runs to 14 residues. Germline values: CDR1 MNHEY, CDR2 SVGEGT. Trimming removed 0 bases from V and 3 bases from J, with 8 bases in between. CDR3 DNA: TGTGCCAGCAGTTACTCCGGACAGTACACTGAAGCTTTCTTT. Translated, it gives CASSYSGQYTEAFF.

The V and J genes are TRBV7-2 and TRBJ2-7; no reliable D call. Germline-derived CDR1 and CDR2 are SGHTA and FQGNSA. The CDR3 is made up of 13 amino acids. V was shortened by 1 base and J by 3 bases, with 7 bases between the two germline ends. CDR3 nucleotides: TGTGCCAGCAGCTTAGGTAGTGACTACGAGCAGTACTTC. It yields the protein CASSLGSDYEQYF.

The chain recombines TRBV5-1 with TRBJ2-7; TRBD1 aligns across 7 bases. The germline V gene encodes CDR1 SGHRS and CDR2 YFSETQ. This CDR3 has 13 amino acids. V was pared by 4 bases and J by 2 bases, with 3 bases of the junction left unmatched. In DNA, the CDR3 is TGCGCCAGCAGCGGGGACAGCACCTACGAGCAGTACTTC. It translates to CASSGDSTYEQYF.

The gene calls are TRBV2 and TRBJ2-5; 8 bases agree with TRBD2. This CDR3 region has 15 residues. Germline V gene data show CDR1 as SNHLY and CDR2 as FYNNEI. Trimming took 7 bases from V and 5 from J; bases not matched to a gene: 12. CDR3 sequence: CASTMGLGVSETQYF. The CDR3 region has the DNA TGTGCCAGCACTATGGGACTAGGGGTTTCCGAGACCCAGTACTTC.

The chain is built from TRBV3-1 (or the pseudogene TRBV3-2) and TRBJ1-5; TRBD1 matches 8 bases. Trimming at V came to 5 bases and at J to 1 base, leaving 4 bases not matched to a gene. Per germline, CDR1 LGHDT and CDR2 YNNKEL (reference sequence). The CDR3 runs to 15 residues. CDR3 sequence (DNA): TGTGCCAGCAGCTCAGGGGGCGCGAGCAATCAGCCCCAGCATTTT. This sequence encodes CASSSGGASNQPQHF.

The genes are TRBV11-2 and TRBJ1-1, with D tentatively TRBD1 (5 bases). V lost 0 bases and J 1 base, leaving 6 bases between the germline ends. The CDR3 sequence is 14 residues long. The germline V gene encodes CDR1 SGHAT and CDR2 FQNNGV. CDR3 residues: CASSLDTGNTEAFF. Written as DNA, the CDR3 is TGTGCCAGCAGCTTAGACACAGGGAACACTGAAGCTTTCTTT.

The chain has TRBV5-1 and TRBJ1-2, with 8 bases lining up with TRBD1. CDR1 and CDR2 (germline): SGHRS, YFSETQ. The J segment lost 2 bases and the V segment lost 4 bases, leaving 4 bases of the junction unmatched. The CDR3 totals 14 residues. This CDR3 is CASSPAGGNYGYTF. In DNA form, the CDR3 reads TGCGCCAGCAGCCCGGCAGGGGGCAACTATGGCTACACCTTC.

This clone was counted a single time. The chain joins TRBV19 to TRBJ1-4; 8 bases are a match to TRBD1. Germline V gene sequence: CDR1 LNHDA, CDR2 SQIVND (reference sequence). The CDR3 is 15 amino acids. V gave up 2 bases and J gave up 5 bases; unmatched junction bases: 4. CDR3 DNA sequence: TGTGCCAGTAGTATACTCGGACAGGGAAATGAAAAACTGTTTTTT. Its protein product is CASSILGQGNEKLFF. Filled out from reference TRBV19 and TRBJ1-4, the complete variable domain reads DGGITQSPKYLFRKEGQNVTLSCEQNLNHDAMYWYRQDPGQGLRLIYYSQIVNDFQKGDIAEGYSVSREKKESFPLTVTSAQKNPTAFYLCASSILGQGNEKLFFGSGTQLSVL.

The genes are TRBV25-1 and TRBJ2-1; D gene unclear. In germline, CDR1 is MGHDK, CDR2 SYGVNS. Trimming shortened V by 2 bases and J by 7 bases, and 15 bases separated the two germline ends. The CDR3 consists of 15 residues. Here the CDR3 DNA reads TGTGCCAGCAGTGAAATAGCTCGGGTTCGAAATGAGCAGTTCTTC. This gives the protein CASSEIARVRNEQFF. The variable domain in full, with the rest retrieved from reference TRBV25-1 and TRBJ2-1, is EADIYQTPRYLVIGTGKKITLECSQTMGHDKMYWYQQDPGMELHLIHYSYGVNSTEKGDLSSESTVSRIRTEHFPLTLESARPSHTSQYLCASSEIARVRNEQFFGPGTRLTVL.

V gene TRBV5-1 combines with J gene TRBJ2-7; D uncertain. Deletions cut 0 bases from V and 3 bases from J, with 13 bases between. This CDR3 has 15 amino acids. Germline loops: CDR1 SGHRS, CDR2 YFSETQ. CDR3 sequence: CASSLELTSNYEQYF. DNA of the CDR3: TGCGCCAGCAGCTTGGAGCTAACGTCCAACTACGAGCAGTACTTC. Complete variable domain (other parts from reference TRBV5-1 and TRBJ2-7): KAGVTQTPRYLIKTRGQQVTLSCSPISGHRSVSWYQQTPGQGLQFLFEYFSETQRNKGNFPGRFSGRQFSNSRSEMNVSTLELGDSALYLCASSLELTSNYEQYFGPGTRLTVT.

The chain uses TRBV7-9 and TRBJ1-6; TRBD1 matches 12 bases. The V segment lost 4 bases and the J segment 9 bases; nucleotides outside the gene matches: 1. The CDR3 extends over 14 amino acids. Germline V gives CDR1 SEHNR, CDR2 FQNEAQ (reference sequence). CDR3: CASSSGQGASPLHF. In DNA, the CDR3 is TGTGCCAGCAGCTCGGGACAGGGGGCTTCACCCCTCCACTTT.

The chain combines TRBV7-2 with TRBJ2-4, with D unclear. Germline CDR1 reads SGHTA; CDR2 reads FQGNSA. This CDR3 region has 17 residues. Deletions cut 5 bases from V and 0 bases from J, with 17 bases between. This chain's CDR3 is CASSPRERSLAKNIQYF. The CDR3 bases are TGTGCCAGCAGCCCACGAGAACGGAGTTTAGCCAAAAACATTCAGTACTTC.

V is TRBV6-2 or TRBV6-3 and J is TRBJ1-1; no firm D call. Germline V gene sequence: CDR1 MNHEY, CDR2 SVGEGT. Trimming pared 2 bases from V and 0 bases from J, leaving 13 bases between. The length of the CDR3 is 16 residues. The CDR3 nucleotides read TGTGCCAGCAGTTACGGCCTGACGCGGTTGAACACTGAAGCTTTCTTT. It is translated as CASSYGLTRLNTEAFF.

The CDR3 DNA sequence: TGTGCCAGCAGCCCCAGTGTGTCTGGGGCCAACGTCCTGACTTTC. Amino acid sequence: CASSPSVSGANVLTF. The V call is TRBV7-6, the J call TRBJ2-6; no definite D call. Looked up from germline, CDR1 is SGHVS and CDR2 is FNYEAQ. This CDR3 has 15 residues. Trimming took off 5 bases at V and 1 base at J, with 9 bases between the two ends.

The V call is TRBV5-1, the J call TRBJ1-5, with 8 bases that match TRBD1. Germline V gene data show CDR1 as SGHRS and CDR2 as YFSETQ. The CDR3 runs to 15 residues. V dropped 2 bases and J dropped 7; count of bases not matched to a gene: 8. The CDR3 reads CASSFSGQGEQPQHF. The CDR3 DNA reads as TGCGCCAGCAGCTTCTCCGGACAGGGAGAACAGCCCCAGCATTTT.

The chain has TRBV5-1 and TRBJ2-3, with 13 bases matching TRBD2. V was pared by 3 bases and J by 5 bases, with 6 bases of the junction left unmatched. Germline V gene data show CDR1 as SGHRS and CDR2 as YFSETQ. There are 16 residues in the CDR3. The CDR3 loop reads CASSWGLAGSKDTQYF. The CDR3 DNA reads TGCGCCAGCAGCTGGGGACTAGCGGGAAGTAAAGATACGCAGTATTTT.

This clone was recorded only once. The gene calls are TRBV11-2 and TRBJ2-5; 10 nucleotides agree with TRBD1. The CDR3 spans 15 residues. V lost 5 bases, J lost 1 base, and 4 bases stayed unmatched. CDR1 is SGHAT, CDR2 FQNNGV, per germline. The CDR3 DNA follows: TGTGCCAGCAGCGAGGGACAGGGGACCCAAGAGACCCAGTACTTC. The encoded protein is CASSEGQGTQETQYF.